This T cell receptor beta chain was observed in a study of T cells expressing NK-cell markers. Whole-study context: Sorted CD3+CD56+NKG2C+, CD3+CD56+NKG2C- and CD3+CD56-NKG2C+ T cells provided the TCR beta repertoires. Points from the study as a whole: There were a handful of donors in whom these clonotypes also led the CD3+CD56-NKG2C+ fraction. Each of over 5 donors carried dominant NKG2C+ clonotypes accounting for roughly 1.0-7.0% of CD8+ T cells.

For TCR beta, cDNA was produced by 5'RACE template switching with UMIs. From its re-call of the 5' RACE reads, TCRdb lists each CDR3 protein once, without DNA. This repertoire includes 450,000 to 600,000 distinct CDR3 sequences. Per the germline V gene, CDR1 is MNHEY and CDR2 is SVGAGI. This CDR3 region has 13 residues. Comments on this clonotype: Antigen: not known.

The specimen sequenced was blood T cells: a sorted CD56 or NKG2C T cell subset, CD4+ or CD8+ T cells, or bulk PBMC T cells (not recorded which). The TCR originated in a man between 18 and 29 years old in good health. The V and J genes are TRBV6-5 and TRBJ1-5; TCRdb returns TRBD1, unconfirmable since there is no DNA. The CDR3 reads CASSLGVTQPQHF.